One and the same sample provided the 10 T cell receptor beta chains below, sequenced in a study of identical twins. TCRdb re-analysed the 5' RACE reads in MiXCR, keeping a single row per CDR3 protein. This table holds roughly 700,000 distinct CDR3 sequences, 8.5% to 9% found once. In addition, the sample was reused for a study of yellow fever vaccine responses in identical twins.

The sample was PBMCs. These receptors originate from a woman younger than 30 in good health.

This clonotype was seen a few times. This sequence joins TRBV11-3 and TRBJ2-2; tentatively, D is TRBD2 (5 bases). V lost 6 bases to trimming and J lost 6 bases, with 17 bases between them. Germline values: CDR1 SGHNT, CDR2 YENEEA. This CDR3 comprises 15 residues. The CDR3 loop is CASRLTSGTPGELFF. DNA for the CDR3: TGTGCCAGCAGGCTTACGAGCGGAACACCCGGGGAGCTGTTTTTT.

This clonotype occurred a few times. The chain employs TRBV10-3 and TRBJ1-4; TRBD1 is a possible D gene (5 bases). Germline CDR1 and CDR2: ENHRY and SYGVKD. The germline V and J ends were trimmed by 8 bases and 1 base, with 14 bases remaining between them. The CDR3 spans 15 residues. The CDR3 loop reads CAIRPGNRTNEKLFF. CDR3 coding DNA: TGTGCCATCCGTCCAGGGAATAGAACTAATGAAAAACTGTTTTTT.

Points on this clonotype: The junction departs from germline at one end; a sequencing error may be responsible. V is TRBV7-7 and J is TRBJ2-7; 10 bases fit TRBD1. CDR1 SSHAT and CDR2 FNYEAQ come from the germline V gene (reference sequence). This CDR3 region has 18 residues. The CDR3 nucleotides are TGTGCTAGCAGCTTAGGTGTGGGGACAGGGGCTGCCTACTACGAGCAGTACTTC. It translates to CASSLGVGTGAAYYEQYF.

This clonotype was found many times. V is TRBV14 and J is TRBJ2-1, with a weak D call TRBD1 (5 bases). V lost 4 bases, J lost 8 bases, and 12 bases lay in between. The CDR3 is 13 residues long. Germline CDR1 SGHDN, CDR2 FVKESK. CDR3 bases: TGTGCCAGCAGCCCCTGGGGCGTCGATGAGCAGTTCTTC. This codes for CASSPWGVDEQFF.

The rearrangement joins TRBV10-3 to TRBJ2-2; D remains unclear. Germline V gene data show CDR1 as ENHRY and CDR2 as SYGVKD. The CDR3 is made up of 12 amino acids. CDR3 sequence: CAVSPNTGELFF. CDR3 coding DNA: TGTGCTGTCTCGCCCAACACCGGGGAGCTGTTTTTT.

This clonotype was counted many times. This chain joins TRBV12-3 or TRBV12-4 and TRBJ2-5, with D perhaps assigned TRBD1 or TRBD2 (5 bases each). The V gene lost 3 bases and the J gene lost 5 bases, with 16 bases spanning the gap. The CDR3 consists of 15 residues. DNA of the CDR3: TGTGCCAGCAGTTTTGAGGGACGGCGAATTGAGACCCAGTACTTC. Amino acid sequence: CASSFEGRRIETQYF.

This clonotype was observed a handful of times. V usage is TRBV5-1 and J usage is TRBJ2-3; D is unclear. CDR1 is SGHRS, CDR2 YFSETQ, per germline. The CDR3 length is 14 residues. Trimming pared 7 bases from V and 2 bases from J, leaving 14 bases between. CDR3 protein: CASFSDYLTDTQYF. The CDR3 DNA reads TGCGCCAGCTTTTCAGATTATCTCACAGATACGCAGTATTTT.

This clonotype was seen a handful of times. This chain links TRBV12-3 or TRBV12-4 with TRBJ2-1; D gene ambiguous. This CDR3 region has 14 residues. V gave up 6 bases and J gave up 8 bases, with 17 bases separating them. This CDR3 is CASRTPTGRDEQFF. The CDR3 DNA reads TGTGCCAGCAGAACCCCCACGGGTCGGGATGAGCAGTTCTTC.

This clonotype was seen a handful of times. This chain joins TRBV28 and TRBJ2-1; maybe TRBD2 (6 bases). Trimming shortened V by 4 bases and J by 0 bases, and 16 bases separated the two germline ends. The CDR3 has 17 amino acids. Looked up from germline, CDR1 is MDHEN and CDR2 is SYDVKM. CDR3 loop: CASSSPLAPSSYNEQFF. The CDR3 nucleotides read TGTGCCAGCAGTTCCCCCCTAGCGCCTAGCTCCTACAATGAGCAGTTCTTC.

The J gene is TRBJ2-3, the V gene TRBV7-8; D not resolved. V was trimmed by 6 bases and J by 4 bases, leaving 11 bases between them. Looked up from germline, CDR1 is SGHVS and CDR2 is FQNEAQ. The CDR3 totals 13 residues. The CDR3 protein is CASRPLPADTQYF. The CDR3 nucleotides read TGTGCCAGCAGACCTCTTCCGGCAGATACGCAGTATTTT.